This paragraph covers one TCR beta chain sequence. Its antigen is undetermined. In germline, CDR1 is ENHRY, CDR2 SYGVKD. Trimming at V came to 7 bases and at J to 0 bases, leaving 5 bases not matched to a gene. The CDR3 extends over 15 amino acids. The entry originates in a study of identical twins. Study-level points and caveats: High-abundance cord blood beta clonotypes had fewer insertions; memory repertoires showed none. The study found that models underestimated out-of-frame TCR alpha sharing in monozygotic twins. Cross-sectional statistical analysis, not tracking of the same donors, underpinned the conclusions.

A universal primer site was incorporated via template switching, and the cDNA contained unique molecular identifiers. TCRdb redid the calling of the 5' RACE reads with MiXCR, one entry per CDR3 protein. The table records around 650,000 distinct CDR3 sequences, 7.1% of them present only once. This sample also belongs to another study, concerning yellow fever vaccine responses in identical twins.

This TCR came from a woman aged 18-29 years in good health. Material for sequencing was PBMCs. This chain connects TRBV10-3 to TRBJ2-3; the match to TRBD1 covers 9 bases. The CDR3 region has the DNA TGTGCCATCAACAGACAGGGGGGTAGCACAGATACGCAGTATTTT. It encodes CAINRQGGSTDTQYF.